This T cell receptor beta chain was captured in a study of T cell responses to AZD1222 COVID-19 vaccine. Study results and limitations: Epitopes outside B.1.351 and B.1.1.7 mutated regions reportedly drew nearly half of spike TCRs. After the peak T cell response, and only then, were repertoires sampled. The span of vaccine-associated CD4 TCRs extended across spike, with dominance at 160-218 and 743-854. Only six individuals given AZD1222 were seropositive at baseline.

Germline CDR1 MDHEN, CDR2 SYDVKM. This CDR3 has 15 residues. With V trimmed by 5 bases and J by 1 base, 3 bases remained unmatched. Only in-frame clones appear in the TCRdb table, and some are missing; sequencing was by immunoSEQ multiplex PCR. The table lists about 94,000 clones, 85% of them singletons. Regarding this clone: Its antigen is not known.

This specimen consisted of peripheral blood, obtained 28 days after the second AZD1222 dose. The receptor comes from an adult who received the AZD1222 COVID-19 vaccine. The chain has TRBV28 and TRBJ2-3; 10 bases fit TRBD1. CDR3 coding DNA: TGTGCCAGCAGTCTCGGACAGGGGGGCACAGATACGCAGTATTTT. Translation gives CASSLGQGGTDTQYF.